The 25 T cell receptor beta chains given below trace back to one sample, sequenced in a study of CD8 T cells in Susac syndrome. It was with random hexamers that 0.5 to 1 ug RNA was reverse transcribed. In TCRdb, the immunoSEQ multiplex PCR reads were re-called with MiXCR into one record per CDR3 protein. This table holds under 200,000 distinct CDR3 sequences, 90% to 95% found once. Sequenced sample: CD4+ T cells from PBMCs. These TCRs come from a human donor with Susac syndrome.

This clonotype was detected once. The chain has TRBV15 and TRBJ2-5; the match to TRBD1 covers 10 bases. With V trimmed by 3 bases and J by 6 bases, 10 bases remained unmatched. The CDR3 extends over 16 amino acids. Germline lookup yields CDR1 LNHNV and CDR2 YYDKDF (reference sequence). The CDR3: CATSSDRGRVSKTQYF. CDR3 sequence (DNA): TGTGCCACCAGCAGTGACAGGGGGCGAGTCTCAAAGACCCAGTACTTC.

V usage is TRBV29-1 and J usage is TRBJ1-1, with D unresolved. V gave up 4 bases and J gave up 8 bases, with 8 bases separating them. Germline V CDR1 and CDR2: SQVTM, ANQGSEA. This CDR3 spans 10 amino acids. CDR3 residues: CSVGTVEAFF. CDR3 nucleotides: TGCAGCGTTGGAACAGTAGAAGCTTTCTTT. The variable domain in full, with the rest retrieved from reference TRBV29-1 and TRBJ1-1, is SAVISQKPSRDICQRGTSLTIQCQVDSQVTMMFWYRQQPGQSLTLIATANQGSEATYESGFVIDKFPISRPNLTFSTLTVSNMSPEDSSIYLCSVGTVEAFFGQGTRLTVV.

This clonotype has just one count. V usage is TRBV7-9 and J usage is TRBJ2-1; 11 bases are shared with TRBD1. Trimming took 4 bases from V and 2 from J; bases not matched to a gene: 4. The CDR3 length is 16 residues. Germline V gene sequence: CDR1 SEHNR, CDR2 FQNEAQ (reference sequence). The CDR3 here is CASSSLGQGAYNEQFF. The CDR3 nucleotides read TGTGCCAGCAGCTCCCTGGGACAGGGGGCCTACAATGAGCAGTTCTTC.

This clonotype was seen once. The chain uses TRBV7-2 and TRBJ2-1; possibly TRBD2 for D (6 bases). The CDR3 covers 14 residues. Trimming took off 5 bases at V and 4 bases at J, with 12 bases between the two ends. CDR1 SGHTA and CDR2 FQGNSA come from the germline V gene. In DNA, the CDR3 is TGTGCCAGCAGCCCCTGGGACTTTTACAATGAGCAGTTCTTC. It translates to CASSPWDFYNEQFF. The whole variable domain, remainder taken from reference TRBV7-2 and TRBJ2-1, is GAGVSQSPSNKVTEKGKDVELRCDPISGHTALYWYRQSLGQGLEFLIYFQGNSAPDKSGLPSDRFSAERTGGSVSTLTIQRTQQEDSAVYLCASSPWDFYNEQFFGPGTRLTVL.

The V and J genes are TRBV29-1 and TRBJ2-3; no clear D. There are 13 residues in the CDR3. Per the germline V gene, CDR1 is SQVTM and CDR2 is ANQGSEA. CDR3 bases: TGCAGGGTGGGAAGATTGGGGACAGATACGCAGTATTTT. As protein: CRVGRLGTDTQYF.

The V call is TRBV4-2, the J call TRBJ2-3; D may match TRBD1 or TRBD2 (5 bases each). The CDR3 length is 16 residues. Per germline, CDR1 LGHNA and CDR2 YNFKEQ. V lost 2 bases and J lost 2, with 14 bases in between. The CDR3 here is CASSQWETAITDTQYF. The CDR3 bases are TGTGCCAGCAGCCAATGGGAGACAGCGATCACAGATACGCAGTATTTT.

V and J are TRBV9 and TRBJ2-5; D might be TRBD1 (7 bases). The CDR3 runs 15 residues. V gave up 3 bases and J gave up 4 bases, with 16 bases separating them. The germline V gene has CDR1 SGDLS and CDR2 YYNGEE. The CDR3 reads CASSEGGTEGETQYF. The CDR3 nucleotides are TGTGCCAGCAGCGAAGGAGGGACAGAAGGAGAGACCCAGTACTTC.

This clonotype was observed once. The rearrangement uses TRBV6-5 and TRBJ2-6; maybe TRBD2 (6 bases). The CDR3 extends over 18 amino acids. The V gene lost 0 bases and the J gene lost 1 base, with 13 bases spanning the gap. Germline V lookup: CDR1 MNHEY, CDR2 SVGAGI. The CDR3 coding sequence is TGTGCCAGCAGTTACTCCGGAGGGGTACTGTCTGGGGCCAACGTCCTGACTTTC. Amino acid sequence: CASSYSGGVLSGANVLTF.

V usage is TRBV12-5 and J usage is TRBJ2-6, with no clear D. The CDR3 extends over 15 amino acids. Trimming pared 5 bases from V and 6 bases from J, leaving 14 bases between. The germline V gene encodes CDR1 LGHNT and CDR2 FRNRAP. CDR3 sequence reads: CASGLGRGAANVLTF. CDR3 coding DNA: TGTGCTAGTGGTCTTGGTAGAGGTGCGGCCAACGTCCTGACTTTC.

This clonotype was picked up a small number of times. The chain combines TRBV2 with TRBJ2-7; TRBD1 aligns across 9 bases. CDR1 and CDR2 (germline): SNHLY, FYNNEI. The CDR3 runs to 13 residues. V lost 6 bases and J lost 4; bases outside the gene matches: 4. CDR3 residues: CASSRDREYEQYF. The CDR3, as DNA: TGTGCCAGCAGCCGGGACAGGGAGTACGAGCAGTACTTC.

This chain uses TRBV20-1 with TRBJ1-5, with 10 positions matching TRBD1. Germline assignment: CDR1 DFQATT and CDR2 SNEGSKA (reference sequence). Unmatched junction bases numbered 7, after V lost 1 base and J lost 4 bases. This CDR3 has 16 amino acids. CDR3 loop: CSARGWTGGENQPQHF. The CDR3 DNA reads as TGCAGTGCTAGAGGCTGGACAGGGGGGGAAAATCAGCCCCAGCATTTT.

The chain links TRBV7-3 to TRBJ2-2; no definite D call. The V and J ends lost 5 bases and 5 bases respectively, with 12 bases between them. CDR1 SGHTA and CDR2 FQGTGA come from the germline V gene. The CDR3 spans 14 residues. CDR3 amino acids: CASSPRLQTGELFF. For the CDR3, the DNA is TGTGCCAGCAGCCCCAGGCTGCAGACCGGGGAGCTGTTTTTT.

This clonotype was recorded once. Germline and junction disagree at one end, which may indicate a read error. V is TRBV24-1 and J is TRBJ1-4; D is unresolved. This CDR3 comprises 14 residues. CDR1 and CDR2 (germline): KGHDR, SFDVKD. The CDR3 region is CATSDWTTNEKLFF. The CDR3 nucleotides read TGTGCCACCAGCGATTGGACAACTAATGAAAAACTGTTTTTT.

V and J are TRBV20-1 and TRBJ1-1, with D perhaps matching TRBD1 (6 bases). Between the trimmed V and J ends, which lost 2 bases and 1 base, there was a span of 11 bases. Per the germline V gene, CDR1 is DFQATT and CDR2 is SNEGSKA (reference sequence). CDR3 length equals 14 residues. This chain's CDR3 is CSARTLQGNTEAFF. The CDR3 bases are TGCAGTGCTAGAACATTACAGGGGAACACTGAAGCTTTCTTT.

V is TRBV14 and J is TRBJ2-7; D tentatively fits TRBD1 or TRBD2 (5 bases each). Germline V gives CDR1 SGHDN, CDR2 FVKESK. With 4 bases removed from V and 10 bases from J, the gap between germline ends came to 14 bases. This CDR3 region has 12 residues. The CDR3 DNA reads as TGTGCCAGCAGCCCATCGGGACGGAGACAGTACTTC. Translation: CASSPSGRRQYF.

The chain combines TRBV5-8 with TRBJ2-1, with D maybe TRBD1 (6 bases). Trimming removed 2 bases from V and 7 bases from J, with 10 bases in between. Per the germline V gene, CDR1 is SGHTS and CDR2 is YDEGEE. The CDR3 consists of 13 residues. As DNA, the CDR3 is TGTGCCAGCAGCTTAGAACAGGGTAATGAGCAGTTCTTC. Its protein is CASSLEQGNEQFF.

The CDR3 is CANPPPTYRAEVNEQYF. CDR3 bases: TGTGCCAACCCACCTCCGACCTACCGGGCGGAGGTTAACGAGCAGTACTTC. V gene TRBV15 combines with J gene TRBJ2-7, with D maybe TRBD2 (5 bases). The CDR3 has 17 amino acids. From germline, CDR1 is LNHNV and CDR2 YYDKDF (reference sequence). Deletions cut 10 bases from V and 5 bases from J, with 30 bases between.

The rearrangement joins TRBV29-1 to TRBJ2-7; 7 positions match TRBD1. Germline CDR1 reads SQVTM; CDR2 reads ANQGSEA. V lost 3 bases to trimming and J lost 3 bases; unmatched junction nucleotides: 5. The CDR3 runs 13 residues. This CDR3 reads CSVDAAGGYEQYF. The CDR3 DNA reads TGCAGCGTTGACGCGGCAGGGGGCTACGAGCAGTACTTC.

In its sample, this clonotype was seen a few times. The chain is built from TRBV29-1 and TRBJ2-6; D is ambiguous. The germline gives CDR1 SQVTM, CDR2 ANQGSEA. The CDR3 sequence is 16 residues long. V was pared by 2 bases and J by 0 bases, with 11 bases between. CDR3 nucleotides: TGCAGCGTTGAATCCGACGTCAACTCTGGGGCCAACGTCCTGACTTTC. This encodes CSVESDVNSGANVLTF.

This chain uses TRBV6-6 with TRBJ2-7; TRBD1 might be the D (6 bases). The germline gives CDR1 MNHNY, CDR2 SVGAGI (reference sequence). This CDR3 contains 11 residues. V lost 5 bases and J 12 bases, leaving 14 bases between the germline ends. The chain's CDR3 is CASSTGQSLYF. The CDR3 DNA follows: TGTGCCAGCAGTACCGGACAGTCTTTGTACTTC.

The chain uses TRBV5-1 and TRBJ2-2, with 12 bases lining up with TRBD2. Germline lookup yields CDR1 SGHRS and CDR2 YFSETQ. This CDR3 region has 15 residues. With V trimmed by 4 bases and J by 5 bases, 3 bases remained unmatched. CDR3 loop: CASSTGLAGTGELFF. Here the CDR3 DNA reads TGCGCCAGCAGCACCGGACTAGCGGGGACCGGGGAGCTGTTTTTT.

The chain recombines TRBV20-1 with TRBJ2-2; 11 nucleotides agree with TRBD2. The CDR3 is made up of 14 amino acids. Germline V lookup: CDR1 DFQATT, CDR2 SNEGSKA (reference sequence). Trimming removed 6 bases from V and 4 bases from J; junction bases left unmatched: 4. The CDR3 sequence: CSAIAGGSTGELFF. For the CDR3, the DNA is TGCAGTGCCATAGCGGGGGGGAGCACCGGGGAGCTGTTTTTT.

This CDR3 reads CATKQDSHEQYF. The CDR3, as DNA: TGTGCCACGAAACAGGACAGCCACGAGCAGTACTTC. V gene TRBV10-3 combines with J gene TRBJ2-7; possible D gene TRBD1, 6 bases. Germline loops: CDR1 ENHRY, CDR2 SYGVKD. Trimming cost V 10 bases and J 5 bases, with 15 bases left between them. There are 12 residues in the CDR3.

This clonotype was recorded only once. DNA of the CDR3: TGTGCCTGGACCGAGACAGGGGTCAGGTCGAACGAGCAGTACTTC. Translated, it gives CAWTETGVRSNEQYF. V gene TRBV30 combines with J gene TRBJ2-7; 8 bases fit TRBD1. Germline CDR1 reads GTSNPN; CDR2 reads SVGIG (reference sequence). The CDR3 covers 15 residues. The trim removed 4 bases at V and 5 bases at J, leaving 13 bases unmatched.

This chain joins TRBV6-6 and TRBJ2-7; D gene uncertain. CDR3 length: 13 amino acids. CDR1 MNHNY and CDR2 SVGAGI come from the germline V gene (reference sequence). Deletions cut 11 bases from V and 2 bases from J, with 16 bases between. The CDR3 spells CACNSDGTYEQYF. The CDR3 DNA is TGTGCCTGCAATTCGGACGGCACCTACGAGCAGTACTTC.